This T cell receptor beta chain came from a study of PD-1 blockade in classical Hodgkin lymphoma. The wider study: On a schedule of every 2 weeks, patients received nivolumab 3 mg/kg intravenously. Overall study results and limits: Newly diagnosed patients were reported to start with lower TCR diversity than healthy donors.

In the case of this clone: Its target is not known.

The time point denotes: cycle 4 day 1 (C4D1), after more than five weeks of nivolumab. Patients all relapsed after autologous stem cell transplantation, and there was variation in brentuximab vedotin exposure. Data came from immunoSEQ multiplex PCR; TCRdb stores just in-frame clones and leaves some out. The sample lists approximately 9,700 clones; about 84% were seen once. CDR3 length: 13 amino acids. Losses at the gene ends were 4 bases for V and 5 bases for J; bases not matched to a gene: 4. Germline CDR1 SGHRS, CDR2 YFSETQ. The sample was peripheral blood mononuclear cells (PBMCs), taken before the fourth cycle of nivolumab. This TCR was recovered from a human donor with classical Hodgkin lymphoma. The chain employs TRBV5-1 and TRBJ1-1, with TRBD1 identical over 8 bases. This CDR3 is CASSLDRATEAFF. For the CDR3, the DNA is TGCGCCAGCAGCCTGGACAGGGCAACTGAAGCTTTCTTT. The variable domain in full, with the rest retrieved from reference TRBV5-1 and TRBJ1-1, is KAGVTQTPRYLIKTRGQQVTLSCSPISGHRSVSWYQQTPGQGLQFLFEYFSETQRNKGNFPGRFSGRQFSNSRSEMNVSTLELGDSALYLCASSLDRATEAFFGQGTRLTVV.